The entry below describes one T cell receptor (beta chain). Its antigen is undetermined. The data are from a study of cytomegalovirus exposure and HLA in healthy donors. Overall study results and limits: Follow-up analysis seemed to connect common viral pathogens with several of the most significant clusters identified. Investigators reported over 150 TCR beta chains as tied to cytomegalovirus. More clonal expansion characterized HLA-associated TCR beta chains than equally common others in a later analysis. Reportedly, diagnosis of cytomegalovirus status by the classifier showed high specificity and sensitivity.

PCR amplification relied on 60 Vbeta primers (plus 13 Jbeta primers). Assay: immunoSEQ multiplex PCR; the TCRdb copy retains only in-frame clones and omits some. The sample lists over 150,000 clones; approximately 80% were seen once. This clonotype was sampled from a boy aged 2 to 10 in good health and CMV-seronegative. Sequencing was performed on PBMCs.

CDR3 bases: TGTGCCAGCAGCTTGGGACTAGCGGGGGGGGTGCAGGACGAGCAGTACTTC. It yields the protein CASSLGLAGGVQDEQYF. This sequence joins TRBV5-4 and TRBJ2-7, with 14 positions matching TRBD2. The CDR3 is 17 amino acids. The V and J ends lost 0 bases and 5 bases, in that order; junction bases with no gene match: 7. From germline, CDR1 is SGHNT and CDR2 YYREEE (reference sequence). Full variable domain (remainder filled in from reference TRBV5-4 and TRBJ2-7): ETGVTQSPTHLIKTRGQQVTLRCSSQSGHNTVSWYQQALGQGPQFIFQYYREEENGRGNFPPRFSGLQFPNYSSELNVNALELDDSALYLCASSLGLAGGVQDEQYFGPGTRLTVT.